These 16 T cell receptor beta chains originate from one sample sequenced in a study of beta chain features in type 1 diabetes. General study results and limits: Researchers report that Type 1 diabetes patients had moderately but significantly shorter TCRB CDR3s across all four CD4+ subsets.

Sequencing targeted expressed TCRB transcripts, as all isolated RNA had been reverse transcribed. Sequenced by immunoSEQ multiplex PCR; TCRdb stores in-frame clones only, minus some. Of hundreds of thousands of clones listed, 11% to 15% are singletons. These TCRs' antigens remain unknown. The sample comprised naive CD4+ T cells from blood. These receptor sequences come from a man aged 18 to 29 with type 1 diabetes.

This clone was counted a few times. The J gene is TRBJ2-7, the V gene TRBV11-2; D remains ambiguous. The CDR3 length is 11 residues. Trimming took off 0 bases at V and 6 bases at J, with 3 bases between the two ends. Germline CDR1 reads SGHAT; CDR2 reads FQNNGV. This chain's CDR3 is CASSLDTEQYF. The CDR3 nucleotides are TGTGCCAGCAGCTTAGATACCGAGCAGTACTTC.

This clone was seen only a few times. The V gene is TRBV2, the J gene TRBJ2-7, with D unclear. Germline CDR1 reads SNHLY; CDR2 reads FYNNEI. Trimming pared 6 bases from V and 2 bases from J, leaving 11 bases between. This CDR3 comprises 13 residues. In nucleotides, the CDR3 is TGTGCCAGCAGCGTACTGGTTACCTACGAGCAGTACTTC. It is translated as CASSVLVTYEQYF.

There are a few counts of this clone. This sequence joins TRBV10-3 and TRBJ2-5; the match to TRBD2 covers 14 bases. CDR1 ENHRY and CDR2 SYGVKD come from the germline V gene. The trim removed 6 bases at V and 1 base at J, leaving 1 base unmatched. CDR3 length: 15 residues. CDR3 protein: CAISGTSGGQETQYF. The CDR3 coding sequence is TGTGCCATCAGCGGGACTAGCGGGGGCCAAGAGACCCAGTACTTC.

In its sample, this clone was seen a few times. The chain is built from TRBV7-2 and TRBJ2-5; the match to TRBD1 covers 8 bases. The CDR3 sequence is 14 residues long. V trimming: 4 bases; J trimming: 1 base; junction bases outside the gene matches: 2. CDR1 and CDR2 (germline): SGHTA, FQGNSA. The CDR3 region has the DNA TGTGCCAGCAGCTATGGACAGGGCCAAGAGACCCAGTACTTC. Its translation: CASSYGQGQETQYF. The variable domain in full, completed from reference TRBV7-2 and TRBJ2-5, reads GAGVSQSPSNKVTEKGKDVELRCDPISGHTALYWYRQSLGQGLEFLIYFQGNSAPDKSGLPSDRFSAERTGGSVSTLTIQRTQQEDSAVYLCASSYGQGQETQYFGPGTRLLVL.

The V call is TRBV30, the J call TRBJ2-1; 11 positions agree with TRBD2. Germline V CDR1 and CDR2: GTSNPN, SVGIG (reference sequence). V lost 2 bases to trimming and J lost 7 bases; unmatched junction nucleotides: 7. CDR3 length equals 15 residues. This CDR3 is CAWSRLAGGNNEQFF. As DNA, the CDR3 is TGTGCCTGGAGTAGGCTAGCGGGAGGAAATAATGAGCAGTTCTTC.

V and J are TRBV7-2 and TRBJ2-7; TRBD1 or TRBD2 may be the D gene (5 bases each). Germline loops: CDR1 SGHTA, CDR2 FQGNSA. This CDR3 region has 14 residues. V lost 4 bases and J 3 bases, leaving 13 bases between the germline ends. This CDR3 is CASSYLEGIYEQYF. The CDR3 DNA reads as TGTGCCAGCAGCTATCTTGAGGGGATCTACGAGCAGTACTTC.

This clone was found a few times. This chain joins TRBV4-1 and TRBJ1-2; D gene uncertain. The CDR3 consists of 16 residues. CDR1 is MGHRA and CDR2 is YSYEKL in the germline V gene. V lost 1 base and J 1 base, leaving 13 bases between the germline ends. CDR3 sequence reads: CASSQVLGRFNYGYTF. The CDR3 coding sequence is TGCGCCAGCAGCCAAGTGTTAGGCAGATTTAACTATGGCTACACCTTC.

This clone was observed a few times. The rearrangement links TRBV25-1 to TRBJ2-3; 11 positions agree with TRBD1. CDR3 length equals 16 residues. Germline lookup yields CDR1 MGHDK and CDR2 SYGVNS. V shed 2 bases, J shed 1 base, and the junction held 2 bases outside the gene matches. This chain's CDR3 is CASSEGTGGGTDTQYF. The DNA of the CDR3 is TGTGCCAGCAGTGAAGGGACAGGGGGTGGCACAGATACGCAGTATTTT.

This clone occurred a few times. The CDR3 protein is CSALIGVDEQFF. CDR3 sequence (DNA): TGCAGCGCGTTAATCGGGGTTGATGAGCAGTTCTTC. The chain carries TRBV29-1 and TRBJ2-1; D is possibly TRBD2 (5 bases). Germline loops: CDR1 SQVTM, CDR2 ANQGSEA. The germline V and J ends were trimmed by 7 bases and 8 bases, with 15 bases remaining between them. The CDR3 consists of 12 residues.

The genes are TRBV19 and TRBJ1-2, with a weak D call TRBD1 (5 bases). V lost 5 bases to trimming and J lost 8 bases, with 15 bases between them. The CDR3 loop spans 13 amino acids. CDR1 and CDR2 from the germline V gene are LNHDA and SQIVND (reference sequence). Here the CDR3 reads CASSVTGLYGYTF. The CDR3 region has the DNA TGTGCCAGTAGTGTAACAGGTCTCTACGGCTACACCTTC.

The V and J genes are TRBV2 and TRBJ1-2; D possibly corresponds to TRBD1 (6 bases). Germline-derived CDR1 and CDR2 are SNHLY and FYNNEI. This CDR3 comprises 14 residues. Trimming took off 5 bases at V and 4 bases at J, with 14 bases between the two ends. The CDR3 DNA is TGTGCCAGCAGTTCACAGGGTGAAGTCTATGGCTACACCTTC. It codes for CASSSQGEVYGYTF.

This clone was detected only a few times. The chain joins TRBV30 to TRBJ1-2; TRBD1 might be the D (6 bases). Trimming took 6 bases from V and 4 from J, leaving 18 bases between them. This CDR3 comprises 14 residues. Germline CDR1 and CDR2: GTSNPN and SVGIG (reference sequence). Here the CDR3 DNA reads TGTGCCTGCCTGACAGGCTGGCGGACCTATGGCTACACCTTC. It translates to CACLTGWRTYGYTF.

This clone was counted between two and nine times. Other DNA variants within this sample encode the same CDR3. The chain uses TRBV30 and TRBJ1-5, with TRBD1 as a possible D gene (5 bases). Trimming cost V 2 bases and J 5 bases, with 10 bases left between them. CDR1 and CDR2 from the germline V gene are GTSNPN and SVGIG (reference sequence). CDR3 size: 13 residues. CDR3 in amino acids: CAWSLQGDQPQHF. The CDR3, as DNA: TGTGCCTGGAGTCTTCAGGGCGATCAGCCCCAGCATTTT.

A few counts support this clone. This chain joins TRBV7-9 and TRBJ2-2; either TRBD1 or TRBD2 may supply D (5 bases each). This CDR3 has 17 residues. Trimming took off 3 bases at V and 4 bases at J, with 18 bases between the two ends. Germline lookup yields CDR1 SEHNR and CDR2 FQNEAQ (reference sequence). The CDR3, as DNA: TGTGCCAGCAGCTTCAGGGCGGCGGCCGCGGGCACCGGGGAGCTGTTTTTT. This sequence encodes CASSFRAAAAGTGELFF.

In its sample, this clone was seen a few times. The chain carries TRBV4-2 and TRBJ2-1; 9 nucleotides agree with TRBD2. The CDR3 is 17 amino acids. Germline V lookup: CDR1 LGHNA, CDR2 YNFKEQ. The trim removed 0 bases at V and 7 bases at J, leaving 10 bases unmatched. The CDR3 coding sequence is TGTGCCAGCAGCCAAGAGGCTAGCGGGGCCCCTTATAATGAGCAGTTCTTC. Translating it yields CASSQEASGAPYNEQFF.

V gene TRBV18 combines with J gene TRBJ1-1; D call uncertain. Germline V gene lookup returns CDR1 KGHSH and CDR2 LQKENI. Trimming stripped 5 bases from V and 5 bases from J, with 12 bases between. CDR3 length: 13 amino acids. The CDR3 region has the DNA TGTGCCAGCTCAGAAATGGATTATACTGAAGCTTTCTTT. The encoded protein is CASSEMDYTEAFF.